Below are 17 T cell receptor beta chains sequenced from a single sample in a study of cytomegalovirus exposure and HLA in healthy donors. A multiplex PCR was run with 60 Vbeta primers and 13 Jbeta primers. Profiling relied on immunoSEQ multiplex PCR, and the TCRdb table lists in-frame clones only, not all of them. The sample records more than 150,000 clones, 65% to 85% being singletons. Sequenced sample: PBMCs. The receptors stem from a girl under 18 in good health and CMV-seropositive.

The rearrangement uses TRBV25-1 and TRBJ1-1; D remains ambiguous. The CDR3 runs to 15 residues. V was clipped by 6 bases and J by 4 bases, with 18 bases between them. The germline V gene has CDR1 MGHDK and CDR2 SYGVNS. The CDR3 sequence is CASSRPGPSGTEAFF. In DNA form, the CDR3 reads TGTGCCAGCAGCCGGCCGGGTCCAAGCGGCACTGAAGCTTTCTTT.

A remark on this clone: The same CDR3 is also encoded by other DNA sequences in this sample. The rearrangement joins TRBV7-2 to TRBJ1-5; D is uncertain. This CDR3 is 13 amino acids long. V shed 5 bases and J shed 0 bases, with 5 bases lying between them. The germline CDR1 and CDR2 sequences are SGHTA and FQGNSA. CDR3 protein: CASSPNSNQPQHF. CDR3 nucleotide sequence: TGTGCCAGCAGCCCAAATAGCAATCAGCCCCAGCATTTT.

The chain employs TRBV30 and TRBJ2-6; D gene ambiguous. The CDR3 sequence is 14 residues long. Trimming stripped 2 bases from V and 2 bases from J, with 7 bases between. Germline CDR1 GTSNPN, CDR2 SVGIG (reference sequence). The CDR3 sequence: CAWSSYAGANVLTF. In DNA form, the CDR3 reads TGTGCCTGGAGTTCTTATGCTGGGGCCAACGTCCTGACTTTC. The entire variable domain, with the rest obtained from reference TRBV30 and TRBJ2-6, is as follows: SQTIHQWPATLVQPVGSPLSLECTVEGTSNPNLYWYRQAAGRGLQLLFYSVGIGQISSEVPQNLSASRPQDRQFILSSKKLLLSDSGFYLCAWSSYAGANVLTFGAGSRLTVL.

The chain links TRBV29-1 to TRBJ1-2; 7 bases map to TRBD1. With 5 bases clipped from V and 4 bases from J, the junction kept 10 bases outside the gene matches. Germline V gives CDR1 SQVTM, CDR2 ANQGSEA. The CDR3 is 14 residues long. In DNA form, the CDR3 reads TGCAGCGTTTTTCTAACCGGGACAGCCTATGGCTACACCTTC. Translation: CSVFLTGTAYGYTF.

CDR3 region: CASSRRTGGSYEQYF. The CDR3 nucleotides read TGTGCCAGTAGTCGGCGGACAGGGGGCTCCTACGAGCAGTACTTC. This sequence joins TRBV19 and TRBJ2-7; 10 nucleotides align to TRBD1. The CDR3 loop spans 15 amino acids. V gave up 5 bases and J gave up 0 bases; unmatched junction bases: 4. From germline, CDR1 is LNHDA and CDR2 SQIVND (reference sequence). Drawing the rest from reference TRBV19 and TRBJ2-7, the complete variable domain is DGGITQSPKYLFRKEGQNVTLSCEQNLNHDAMYWYRQDPGQGLRLIYYSQIVNDFQKGDIAEGYSVSREKKESFPLTVTSAQKNPTAFYLCASSRRTGGSYEQYFGPGTRLTVT.

The V gene is TRBV18, the J gene TRBJ2-7, with TRBD2 matching 8 bases. Germline CDR1 and CDR2: KGHSH and LQKENI. This CDR3 region has 15 residues. V shed 0 bases, J shed 2 bases, and the junction held 3 bases outside the gene matches. The CDR3 nucleotides read TGTGCCAGCTCACCACCGGGCGGGAGGACCTACGAGCAGTACTTC. Its protein is CASSPPGGRTYEQYF. The full variable domain, with the rest looked up from reference TRBV18 and TRBJ2-7, is NAGVMQNPRHLVRRRGQEARLRCSPMKGHSHVYWYRQLPEEGLKFMVYLQKENIIDESGMPKERFSAEFPKEGPSILRIQQVVRGDSAAYFCASSPPGGRTYEQYFGPGTRLTVT.

The chain uses TRBV30 and TRBJ1-1; possible D gene TRBD1, 6 bases. The CDR3 covers 12 residues. Germline CDR1 GTSNPN, CDR2 SVGIG (reference sequence). V lost 5 bases and J 4 bases, leaving 11 bases between the germline ends. The CDR3 loop is CAWGRGFTEAFF. The CDR3 nucleotides read TGTGCCTGGGGCAGGGGATTCACTGAAGCTTTCTTT.

V and J are TRBV5-1 and TRBJ2-1; 9 bases map to TRBD1. Germline V gene sequence: CDR1 SGHRS, CDR2 YFSETQ. Unmatched junction bases numbered 6, after V lost 0 bases and J lost 5 bases. The CDR3 totals 16 residues. The CDR3: CASSLADRGAHNEQFF. The CDR3 coding sequence is TGCGCCAGCAGCTTGGCCGACAGGGGGGCGCACAATGAGCAGTTCTTC.

This clone was seen more than once but under ten times. The gene calls are TRBV19 and TRBJ2-2, with 8 bases lining up with TRBD1. This CDR3 has 13 amino acids. Trimming at V came to 9 bases and at J to 4 bases, leaving 4 bases not matched to a gene. From germline, CDR1 is LNHDA and CDR2 SQIVND (reference sequence). The CDR3 region is CASRQGSTGELFF. The CDR3 nucleotides are TGTGCCAGCCGACAGGGGAGCACCGGGGAGCTGTTTTTT.

The chain has TRBV4-1 and TRBJ2-7; 7 nucleotides line up with TRBD1. With 3 bases clipped from V and 2 bases from J, the junction kept 7 bases outside the gene matches. CDR3 length equals 15 residues. Per germline, CDR1 MGHRA and CDR2 YSYEKL. CDR3 bases: TGCGCCAGCAGCCAGGGACAGTGGGAAACCTACGAGCAGTACTTC. Its translation: CASSQGQWETYEQYF.

The chain uses TRBV7-6 and TRBJ2-2; D might be TRBD2 (6 bases). V was shortened by 3 bases and J by 4 bases, with 15 bases between the two germline ends. Germline V gene lookup returns CDR1 SGHVS and CDR2 FNYEAQ. The length of the CDR3 is 16 residues. The CDR3 bases are TGTGCCAGCAGCTTGGAAGCGGGTGGGGTCACCGGGGAGCTGTTTTTT. Its translation is CASSLEAGGVTGELFF.

The rearrangement uses TRBV10-3 and TRBJ2-3, with a tentative D call TRBD1 (6 bases). Germline lookup yields CDR1 ENHRY and CDR2 SYGVKD. The CDR3 consists of 12 residues. The V end lost 8 bases, the J end lost 2 bases, and 8 bases lay between the germline ends. The CDR3 DNA reads TGTGCCATCCGGACAGCCACAGATACGCAGTATTTT. Translating it yields CAIRTATDTQYF.

This chain uses TRBV6-1 with TRBJ1-2, with TRBD1 as a possible D gene (6 bases). CDR3 size: 14 residues. Trimming stripped 7 bases from V and 1 base from J, with 13 bases between. Germline V gene data show CDR1 as MNHNS and CDR2 as SASEGT. This CDR3 is CASMWGQVNYGYTF. The CDR3 DNA follows: TGTGCCAGCATGTGGGGACAAGTTAACTATGGCTACACCTTC.

The chain combines TRBV6-1 with TRBJ2-6; 7 bases map to TRBD2. CDR1 and CDR2 (germline): MNHNS, SASEGT. This CDR3 is 19 amino acids long. V lost 4 bases and J lost 2; bases outside the gene matches: 14. CDR3 DNA: TGTGCCAGCAGTGGACCCCGGTCAGGGAGGGCTCCTGGGGCCAACGTCCTGACTTTC. It is translated as CASSGPRSGRAPGANVLTF.

This clone has only one observation. The chain has TRBV14 and TRBJ2-7; D call uncertain. Germline V gives CDR1 SGHDN, CDR2 FVKESK. V was trimmed by 0 bases and J by 4 bases, leaving 7 bases between them. The CDR3 runs to 13 residues. The CDR3 DNA is TGTGCCAGCAGCCAAGATCTTCTGTACGAGCAGTACTTC. This encodes CASSQDLLYEQYF.

This sequence joins TRBV7-9 and TRBJ2-1; 9 bases are shared with TRBD2. Germline CDR1 SEHNR, CDR2 FQNEAQ (reference sequence). CDR3 length: 15 amino acids. The V segment lost 3 bases and the J segment 13 bases; nucleotides outside the gene matches: 13. The DNA for the CDR3 is TGTGCCAGCAGCTTTCGGCTAGCGGGATGGTATGTACAGTTCTTC. Amino acids: CASSFRLAGWYVQFF.

The rearrangement uses TRBV7-2 and TRBJ1-2; unclear D gene. The germline gives CDR1 SGHTA, CDR2 FQGNSA. This CDR3 region has 12 residues. Trimming stripped 5 bases from V and 4 bases from J, with 8 bases between. CDR3 residues: CASSPRVYGYTF. DNA for the CDR3: TGTGCCAGCAGCCCACGGGTCTATGGCTACACCTTC.